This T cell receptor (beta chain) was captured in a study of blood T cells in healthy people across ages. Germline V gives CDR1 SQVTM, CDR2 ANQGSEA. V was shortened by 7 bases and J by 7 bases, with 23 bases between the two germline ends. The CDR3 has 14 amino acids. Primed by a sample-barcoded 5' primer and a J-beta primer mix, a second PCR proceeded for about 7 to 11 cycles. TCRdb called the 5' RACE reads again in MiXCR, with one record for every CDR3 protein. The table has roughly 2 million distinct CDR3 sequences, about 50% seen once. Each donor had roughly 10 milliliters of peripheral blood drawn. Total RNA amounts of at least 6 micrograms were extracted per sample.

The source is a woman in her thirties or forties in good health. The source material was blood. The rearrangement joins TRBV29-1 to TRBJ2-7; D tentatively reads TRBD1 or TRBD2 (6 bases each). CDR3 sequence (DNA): TGCAGCGCTCAGGGACTCGGCAGGGACAATGAGCAGTACTTC. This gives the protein CSAQGLGRDNEQYF.